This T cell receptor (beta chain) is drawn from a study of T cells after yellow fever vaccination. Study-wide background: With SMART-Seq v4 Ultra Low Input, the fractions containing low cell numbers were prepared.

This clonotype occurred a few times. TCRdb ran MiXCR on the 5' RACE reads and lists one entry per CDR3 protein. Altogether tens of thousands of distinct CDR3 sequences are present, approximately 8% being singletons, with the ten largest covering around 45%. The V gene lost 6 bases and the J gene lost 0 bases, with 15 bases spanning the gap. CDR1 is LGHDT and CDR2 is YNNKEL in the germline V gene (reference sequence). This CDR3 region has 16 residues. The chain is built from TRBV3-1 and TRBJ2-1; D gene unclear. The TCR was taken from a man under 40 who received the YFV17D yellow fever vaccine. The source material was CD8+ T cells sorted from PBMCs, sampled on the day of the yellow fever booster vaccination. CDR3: CASSPPASSSYNEQFF. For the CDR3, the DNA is TGTGCCAGCAGTCCGCCGGCGTCGAGCTCCTACAATGAGCAGTTCTTC.